Included here is one TCR beta chain sequence, with context. The germline V and J ends were trimmed by 0 bases and 13 bases, with 13 bases remaining between them. This CDR3 region has 13 residues. From germline, CDR1 is LGHDT and CDR2 YNNKEL (reference sequence). With a J-beta primer mix and a sample-barcoded 5' primer, a second PCR ran about 7 to 12 cycles. The yield of each sample was at least 2.5 million CDR3-containing paired-end reads. MiXCR, run by TCRdb on the 5' RACE reads, gives a single entry per CDR3 protein. The data contain hundreds of thousands of distinct CDR3 sequences, nearly 60% of them seen just once; the ten biggest clones take up approximately 23%. The source of the sample is a study of blood T cells in healthy people across ages.

Sequencing was carried out using blood. The chain has TRBV3-1 and TRBJ2-1; D possibly corresponds to TRBD2 (6 bases). This receptor was obtained from a man aged 25-45 years in good health. The CDR3 DNA reads as TGTGCCAGCAGCCAAGATGATCGGGAGACCCAGTTCTTC. As protein: CASSQDDRETQFF.